A selection of T cell receptor beta chains follows, all from one sample in a study of regulatory T cells in long-lasting Graves disease. In TCRdb, the multiplex PCR reads were re-called with MiXCR into one record per CDR3 protein. The table lists about 540,000 distinct CDR3 sequences, about 13% of them singletons. The data were also submitted as part of a second study, on T cells in Graves' hyperthyroidism and ophthalmopathy.

The starting material was peripheral blood mononuclear cells (PBMCs), obtained at new diagnosis, from a patient treated with antithyroid drugs. The receptors originated from a man aged 30 to 39 with Graves disease. Each CDR3 is given with its conserved first and last residue. A D gene is named only where the DNA matches it firmly. Where a row states a size, it is once, few, many or the class of an expanded clone; other rows omit it.

>TRBD2|TRBJ2-7|-|TRBV5-1
TGCGCCAGCTCGCCTTCGACTAGCAGATACGAGCAGTACTTC
CASSPSTSRYEQYF
>-|TRBJ2-5|-|TRBV13
TGTGCCAGCAGCAGGGTTGAGGAGACCCAGTACTTC
CASSRVEETQYF
>-|TRBJ2-1|few|TRBV7-9
TGTGCCAGCAGCTTAGCATTGTCCTACAATGAGCAGTTCTTC
CASSLALSYNEQFF
>-|TRBJ2-7|-|TRBV18
TGTGCCAGCTCCCCGAATGTCTACGAGCAGTACTTC
CASSPNVYEQYF
>TRBD1|TRBJ2-7|-|TRBV29-1
TGCAGCGTCGGACAGGAATACTACGAGCAGTACTTC
CSVGQEYYEQYF
>TRBD2|TRBJ2-2|many|TRBV7-2
TGTGCCAGCAGCACCCCGGGACTAGCGGGAGCCGTGGGCACCGGGGAGCTGTTTTTT
CASSTPGLAGAVGTGELFF
>-|TRBJ2-7|-|TRBV9
TGTGCCAGCAGCGCAGGGGAAGAGCAGTACTTC
CASSAGEEQYF
>-|TRBJ1-2|-|TRBV27
TGTGCCAGCAGTTCCGATTCTGGGGGTTACGTCTATGGCTACACCTTC
CASSSDSGGYVYGYTF
>-|TRBJ1-6|-|TRBV12-3/TRBV12-4
TGTGCCAGCCGCCCTAGGGCAGGGCGTTTTTCACCCCTCCACTTT
CASRPRAGRFSPLHF
>TRBD2|TRBJ2-1|few|TRBV4-1
TGCGCCAGCAGCCAGGTCCAACTAGCGGGAGTAGACCCCCGACAGTTCTTC
CASSQVQLAGVDPRQFF
>-|TRBJ1-2|-|TRBV5-1
TGCGCCAGCAGCTTGGCGGAGGTCTTGCATGGCTACACCTTC
CASSLAEVLHGYTF
>TRBD1|TRBJ2-5|many|TRBV27
TGTGCCAGCAGTTCAGTTCCGGGACAGTCGGTCTTC
CASSSVPGQSVF
>-|TRBJ2-7|many|TRBV7-9
TGTGCCAGCAGCTTAATGGCAGGGCAGTCATCTGGGCAGTACTTC
CASSLMAGQSSGQYF
>-|TRBJ2-1|-|TRBV20-1
TGCAGTGCTCCCCAAGAGGGGGGTGAGCAGTTCTTC
CSAPQEGGEQFF
>-|TRBJ2-5|many|TRBV6-1
TGTGCCAGCAGCTTCGGACAGCACTATCAAGAGACCCAGTACTTC
CASSFGQHYQETQYF
>-|TRBJ1-2|-|TRBV4-1
TGCGCCAGCAGCCAAGATCAGGGCACAGAAGTCTATGGCTACACCTTC
CASSQDQGTEVYGYTF
>-|TRBJ2-5|many|TRBV29-1
TGCAGCGTTGAAGCCCCGAAGCGCGAGACCCAGTACTTC
CSVEAPKRETQYF
>TRBD1|TRBJ2-7|few|TRBV6-1
TGTGCCAGCAGGCGGGACAGGGTCGAGCAGTACTTC
CASRRDRVEQYF
>TRBD1|TRBJ1-1|many|TRBV7-9
TGTGCCAGCAGCTTGGAACCGGGACAGATGATGAACACTGAAGCTTTCTTT
CASSLEPGQMMNTEAFF
>-|TRBJ2-5|many|TRBV27
TGTGCCAGCAGTTCCATCGACAGGATCCAAGAGACCCAGTACTTC
CASSSIDRIQETQYF
>TRBD2|TRBJ2-2|many|TRBV5-1
TGCGCCAGCAGGTCGCTTAGCGGGAGAAACACCGGGGAGCTGTTTTTT
CASRSLSGRNTGELFF
>-|TRBJ2-1|many|TRBV29-1
TGCAGCGTCAAGGGCCCGGGACACACGGATGAGCAGTTCTTC
CSVKGPGHTDEQFF
>TRBD2|TRBJ2-3|many|TRBV12-3/TRBV12-4
TGTGCCAGCAGTCTAGGACTAGCGGGAGGGTTAGATACGCAGTATTTT
CASSLGLAGGLDTQYF
>-|TRBJ2-7|many|TRBV10-3
TGTGCCATCAGTAAGGAGGGCCGCTACGAGCAGTACTTC
CAISKEGRYEQYF
>-|TRBJ2-5|-|TRBV9
TGTGCCAGCAGCGTCGAGGGAGTACCCCAAGAGACCCAGTACTTC
CASSVEGVPQETQYF
>-|TRBJ2-3|-|TRBV5-1
TGCGCCAGCAGCTTGGATACATGGGTTTCGCCAGATACGCAGTATTTT
CASSLDTWVSPDTQYF